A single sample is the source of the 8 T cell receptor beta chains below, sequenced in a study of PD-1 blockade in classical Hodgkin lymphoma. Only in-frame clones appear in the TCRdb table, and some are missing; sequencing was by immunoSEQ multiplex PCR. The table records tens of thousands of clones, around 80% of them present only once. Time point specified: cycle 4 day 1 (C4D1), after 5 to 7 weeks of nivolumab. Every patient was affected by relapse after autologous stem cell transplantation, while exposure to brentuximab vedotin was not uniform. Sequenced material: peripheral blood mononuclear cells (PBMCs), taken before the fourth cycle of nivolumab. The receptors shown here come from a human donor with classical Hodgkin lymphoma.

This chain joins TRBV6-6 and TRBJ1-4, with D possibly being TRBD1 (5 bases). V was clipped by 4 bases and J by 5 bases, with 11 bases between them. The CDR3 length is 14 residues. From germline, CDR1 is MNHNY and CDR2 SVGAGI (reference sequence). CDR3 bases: TGTGCCAGCAGTTTGGCCGGGACCAATGAAAAACTGTTTTTT. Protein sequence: CASSLAGTNEKLFF.

The CDR3 bases are TGCGCCAGCAGCTTAATGGCGGGGGGGAACACTGAAGCTTTCTTT. Translated, it gives CASSLMAGGNTEAFF. The chain recombines TRBV5-1 with TRBJ1-1; tentatively, D is TRBD1 (5 bases). CDR1 and CDR2 (germline): SGHRS, YFSETQ. The CDR3 loop spans 15 amino acids. V lost 2 bases, J lost 1 base, and 12 bases lay in between.

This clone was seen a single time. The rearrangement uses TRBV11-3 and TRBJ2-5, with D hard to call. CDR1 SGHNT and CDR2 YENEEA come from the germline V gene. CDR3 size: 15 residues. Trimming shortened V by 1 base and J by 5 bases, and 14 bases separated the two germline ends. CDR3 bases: TGTGCCAGCAGCTTAGGTCCGTTGGGTGGCGAGACCCAGTACTTC. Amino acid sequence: CASSLGPLGGETQYF.

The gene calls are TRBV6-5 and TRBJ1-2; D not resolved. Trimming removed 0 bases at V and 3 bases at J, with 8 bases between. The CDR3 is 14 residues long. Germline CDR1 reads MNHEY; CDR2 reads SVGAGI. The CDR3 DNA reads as TGTGCCAGCAGTTACTCGCGCCAGGACTATGGCTACACCTTC. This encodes CASSYSRQDYGYTF.

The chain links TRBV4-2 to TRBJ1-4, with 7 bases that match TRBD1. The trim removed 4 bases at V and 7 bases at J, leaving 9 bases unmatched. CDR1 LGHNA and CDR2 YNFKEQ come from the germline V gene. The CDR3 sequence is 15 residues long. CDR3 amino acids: CASSPGEGAGEKLFF. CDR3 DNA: TGTGCCAGCAGCCCAGGGGAGGGGGCCGGTGAAAAACTGTTTTTT.

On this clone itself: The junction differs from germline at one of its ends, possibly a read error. The CDR3 region is CASSVDDSLTGELFF. The CDR3 region has the DNA TGTGCCAGTAGTGTAGATGACAGTTTAACCGGGGAGCTGTTTTTT. V gene TRBV19 combines with J gene TRBJ2-2; D is possibly TRBD1 (5 bases). Germline CDR1 LNHDA, CDR2 SQIVND (reference sequence). This CDR3 spans 15 amino acids.

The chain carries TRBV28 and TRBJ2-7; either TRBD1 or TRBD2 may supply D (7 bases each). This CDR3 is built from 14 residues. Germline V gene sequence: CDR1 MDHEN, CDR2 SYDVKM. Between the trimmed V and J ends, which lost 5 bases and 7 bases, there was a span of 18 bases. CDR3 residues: CASSLPTGRGEQYF. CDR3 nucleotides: TGTGCCAGCAGTCTGCCGACAGGGCGGGGGGAGCAGTACTTC. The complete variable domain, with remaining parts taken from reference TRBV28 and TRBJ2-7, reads DVKVTQSSRYLVKRTGEKVFLECVQDMDHENMFWYRQDPGLGLRLIYFSYDVKMKEKGDIPEGYSVSREKKERFSLILESASTNQTSMYLCASSLPTGRGEQYFGPGTRLTVT.

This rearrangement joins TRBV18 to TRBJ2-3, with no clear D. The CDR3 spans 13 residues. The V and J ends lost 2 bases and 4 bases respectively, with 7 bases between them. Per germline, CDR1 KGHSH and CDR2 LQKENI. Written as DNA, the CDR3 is TGTGCCAGCTCACCAGGAGACCCAGATACGCAGTATTTT. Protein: CASSPGDPDTQYF.